The rows below give T cell receptor beta chains drawn from one sample of a study of blood T cell repertoires in COVID-19. TCRdb keeps only in-frame clones here, not all; method: immunoSEQ multiplex PCR. The table shows fewer than 200,000 clones, with about 75% occurring only once. Specimen: peripheral blood. The source of these receptors is a woman in her seventies with acute or convalescent COVID-19. CDR3s include the opening cysteine and the closing phenylalanine or tryptophan. D genes are given only for firm matches.

V: TRBV20-1; D: TRBD1; J: TRBJ1-2; CDR3: CSASGTEGYTF; DNA: TGCAGTGCTTCCGGGACAGAAGGCTACACCTTC
V: TRBV7-2; D: NA; J: TRBJ2-3; CDR3: CASSWRVGTDTQYF; DNA: TGTGCCAGCTCATGGCGGGTAGGCACAGATACGCAGTATTTT
V: TRBV15; D: NA; J: TRBJ1-5; CDR3: CATSRDKLRGQPQHF; DNA: TGTGCCACCAGCAGAGATAAACTGAGGGGGCAGCCCCAGCATTTT
V: TRBV2; D: TRBD2; J: TRBJ2-7; CDR3: CASSEWGLAASYEQYF; DNA: TGTGCCAGCAGTGAATGGGGACTAGCGGCCTCCTACGAGCAGTACTTC
V: TRBV27; D: NA; J: TRBJ2-2; CDR3: CASSFWGVNTGELFF; DNA: TGTGCCAGCAGTTTTTGGGGGGTTAACACCGGGGAGCTGTTTTTT
V: TRBV7-3; D: TRBD1; J: TRBJ2-7; CDR3: CASSPGTAELWGDEQYF; DNA: TGTGCCAGCAGCCCAGGGACAGCGGAATTGTGGGGCGACGAGCAGTACTTC
V: TRBV30; D: TRBD1; J: TRBJ1-5; CDR3: CAWSKGQLNQPQHF; DNA: TGTGCCTGGAGTAAGGGACAGCTCAATCAGCCCCAGCATTTT
V: TRBV2; D: NA; J: TRBJ1-1; CDR3: CASRVLGGAEAFF; DNA: TGTGCCAGCAGGGTCCTCGGGGGGGCTGAAGCTTTCTTT
V: TRBV29-1; D: TRBD2; J: TRBJ2-3; CDR3: CSVRGELGSDTQYF; DNA: TGCAGCGTTCGGGGGGAACTAGGATCAGATACGCAGTATTTT
V: TRBV7-9; D: NA; J: TRBJ1-6; CDR3: CASSGGVKNSPLHF; DNA: TGTGCCAGCAGCGGGGGGGTAAAAAATTCACCCCTCCACTTT
V: TRBV9; D: NA; J: TRBJ2-7; CDR3: CASSVDGSGVWEQYF; DNA: TGTGCCAGCAGCGTAGATGGGAGTGGCGTGTGGGAGCAGTACTTC